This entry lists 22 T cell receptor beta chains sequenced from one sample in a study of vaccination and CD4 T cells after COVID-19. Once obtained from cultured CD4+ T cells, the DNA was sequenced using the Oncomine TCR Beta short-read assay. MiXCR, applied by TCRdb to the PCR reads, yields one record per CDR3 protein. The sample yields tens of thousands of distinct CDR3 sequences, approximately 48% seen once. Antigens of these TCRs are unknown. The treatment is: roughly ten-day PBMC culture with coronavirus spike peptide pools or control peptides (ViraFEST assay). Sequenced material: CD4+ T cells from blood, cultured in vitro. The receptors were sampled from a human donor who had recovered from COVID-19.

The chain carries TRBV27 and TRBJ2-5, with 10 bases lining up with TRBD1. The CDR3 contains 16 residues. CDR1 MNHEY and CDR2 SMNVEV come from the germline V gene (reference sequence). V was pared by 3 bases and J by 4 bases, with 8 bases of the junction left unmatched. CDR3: CASSLEGTGAGETQYF. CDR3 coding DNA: TGTGCCAGCAGTTTGGAGGGGACAGGGGCTGGAGAGACCCAGTACTTC.

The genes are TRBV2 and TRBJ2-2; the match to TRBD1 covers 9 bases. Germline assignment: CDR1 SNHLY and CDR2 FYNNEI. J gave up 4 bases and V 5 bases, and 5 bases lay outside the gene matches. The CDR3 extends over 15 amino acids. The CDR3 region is CASSTGTGLTGELFF. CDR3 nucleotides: TGTGCCAGCAGTACTGGGACAGGGCTCACCGGGGAGCTGTTTTTT. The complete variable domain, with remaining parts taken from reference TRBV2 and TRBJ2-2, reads EPEVTQTPSHQVTQMGQEVILRCVPISNHLYFYWYRQILGQKVEFLVSFYNNEISEKSEIFDDQFSVERPDGSNFTLKIRSTKLEDSAMYFCASSTGTGLTGELFFGEGSRLTVL.

CDR3 loop: CASSGSAGDQPQHF. CDR3 bases: TGTGCCAGCAGTGGCAGTGCAGGGGATCAGCCCCAGCATTTT. The chain is built from TRBV25-1 and TRBJ1-5, with TRBD1 as a possible D gene (6 bases). The CDR3 runs to 14 residues. In germline, CDR1 is MGHDK, CDR2 SYGVNS. V was cut by 4 bases and J by 5 bases, with 12 bases left in between.

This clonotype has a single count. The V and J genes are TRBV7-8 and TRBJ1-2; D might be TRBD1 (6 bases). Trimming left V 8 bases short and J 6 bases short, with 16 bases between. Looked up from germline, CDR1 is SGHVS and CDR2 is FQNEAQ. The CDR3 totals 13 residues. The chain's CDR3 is CASGWWGQHGYTF. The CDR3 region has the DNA TGTGCCAGCGGCTGGTGGGGGCAACATGGCTACACCTTC.

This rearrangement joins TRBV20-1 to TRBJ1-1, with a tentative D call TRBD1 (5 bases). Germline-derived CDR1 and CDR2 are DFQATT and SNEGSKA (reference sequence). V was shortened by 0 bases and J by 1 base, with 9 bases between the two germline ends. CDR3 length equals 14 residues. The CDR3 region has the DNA TGCAGTGCTAGAGAAGGGGCCGGGAACACTGAAGCTTTCTTT. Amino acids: CSAREGAGNTEAFF.

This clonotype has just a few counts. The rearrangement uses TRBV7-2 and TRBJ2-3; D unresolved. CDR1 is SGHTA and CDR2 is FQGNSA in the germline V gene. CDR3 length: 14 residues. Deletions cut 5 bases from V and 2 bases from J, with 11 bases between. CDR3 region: CASSPGMSTDTQYF. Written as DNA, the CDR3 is TGTGCCAGCAGCCCGGGCATGTCCACAGATACGCAGTATTTT. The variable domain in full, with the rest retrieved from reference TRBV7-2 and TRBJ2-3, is GAGVSQSPSNKVTEKGKDVELRCDPISGHTALYWYRQSLGQGLEFLIYFQGNSAPDKSGLPSDRFSAERTGGSVSTLTIQRTQQEDSAVYLCASSPGMSTDTQYFGPGTRLTVL.

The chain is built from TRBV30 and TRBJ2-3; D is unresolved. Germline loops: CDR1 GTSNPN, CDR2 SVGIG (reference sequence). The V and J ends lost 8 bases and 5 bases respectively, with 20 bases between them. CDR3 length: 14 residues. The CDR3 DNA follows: TGTGCCACTCCATCCGACCGTGGTGTAGATACGCAGTATTTT. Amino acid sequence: CATPSDRGVDTQYF.

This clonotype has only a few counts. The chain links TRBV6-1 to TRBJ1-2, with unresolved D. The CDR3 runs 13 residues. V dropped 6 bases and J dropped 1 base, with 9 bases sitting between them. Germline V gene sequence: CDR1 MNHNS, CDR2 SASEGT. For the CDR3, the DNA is TGTGCCAGCAGGCCCCATGATAACTATGGCTACACCTTC. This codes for CASRPHDNYGYTF.

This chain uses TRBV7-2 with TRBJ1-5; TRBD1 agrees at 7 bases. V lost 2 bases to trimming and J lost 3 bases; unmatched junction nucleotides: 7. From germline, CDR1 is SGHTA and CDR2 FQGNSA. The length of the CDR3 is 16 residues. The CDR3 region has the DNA TGTGCCAGCAGCTTATTGGGAGGGGGCAACAATCAGCCCCAGCATTTT. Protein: CASSLLGGGNNQPQHF. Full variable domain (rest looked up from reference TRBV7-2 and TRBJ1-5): GAGVSQSPSNKVTEKGKDVELRCDPISGHTALYWYRQSLGQGLEFLIYFQGNSAPDKSGLPSDRFSAERTGGSVSTLTIQRTQQEDSAVYLCASSLLGGGNNQPQHFGDGTRLSIL.

CDR3 loop: CASSLEGVDYGYTF. In DNA form, the CDR3 reads TGTGCCAGCAGTTTGGAGGGGGTGGACTATGGCTACACCTTC. This chain links TRBV12-3 or TRBV12-4 with TRBJ1-2, with D possibly TRBD1 on 6 matching bases. The CDR3 contains 14 residues. Trimming took off 3 bases at V and 3 bases at J, with 11 bases between the two ends.

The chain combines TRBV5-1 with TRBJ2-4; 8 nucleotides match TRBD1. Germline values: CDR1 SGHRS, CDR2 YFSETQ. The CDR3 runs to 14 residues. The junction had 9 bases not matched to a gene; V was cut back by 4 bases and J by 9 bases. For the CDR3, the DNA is TGCGCCAGCAGCGGAGCTGACAGGGGAGGCATTCAGTACTTC. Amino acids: CASSGADRGGIQYF.

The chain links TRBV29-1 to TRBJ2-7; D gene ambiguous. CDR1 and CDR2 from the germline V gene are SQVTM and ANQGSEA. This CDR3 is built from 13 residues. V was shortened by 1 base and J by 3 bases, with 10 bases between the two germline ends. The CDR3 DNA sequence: TGCAGCGTTGAAGTGGCTGCGGACTACGAGCAGTACTTC. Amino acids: CSVEVAADYEQYF.

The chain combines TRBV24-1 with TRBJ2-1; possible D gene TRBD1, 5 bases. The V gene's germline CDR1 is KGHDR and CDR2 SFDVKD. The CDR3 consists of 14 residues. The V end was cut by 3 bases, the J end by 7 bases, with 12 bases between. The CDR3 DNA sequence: TGTGCCACCAGTGATGGCCGACAGATAAATGAGCAGTTCTTC. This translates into CATSDGRQINEQFF.

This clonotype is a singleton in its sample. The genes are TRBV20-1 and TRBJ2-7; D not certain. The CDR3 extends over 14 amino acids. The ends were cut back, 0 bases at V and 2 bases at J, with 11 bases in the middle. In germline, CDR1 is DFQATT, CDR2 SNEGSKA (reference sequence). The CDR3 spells CSARDGSVAYEQYF. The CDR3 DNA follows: TGCAGTGCTAGAGATGGGTCAGTCGCCTACGAGCAGTACTTC.

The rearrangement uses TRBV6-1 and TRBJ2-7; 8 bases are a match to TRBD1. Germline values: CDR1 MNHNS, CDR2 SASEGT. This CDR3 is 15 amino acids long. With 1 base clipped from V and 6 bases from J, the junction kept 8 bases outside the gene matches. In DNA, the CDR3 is TGTGCCAGCAGTGAAGTGCCGACAGGGGAGTCCGAGCAGTACTTC. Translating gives CASSEVPTGESEQYF.

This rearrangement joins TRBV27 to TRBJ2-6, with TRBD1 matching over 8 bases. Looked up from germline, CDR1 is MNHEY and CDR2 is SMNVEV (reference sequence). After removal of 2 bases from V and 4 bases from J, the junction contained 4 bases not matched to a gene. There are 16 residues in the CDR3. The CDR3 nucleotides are TGTGCCAGCAGTTTAAGGACAGGGAGCGGGGCCAACGTCCTGACTTTC. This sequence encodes CASSLRTGSGANVLTF.

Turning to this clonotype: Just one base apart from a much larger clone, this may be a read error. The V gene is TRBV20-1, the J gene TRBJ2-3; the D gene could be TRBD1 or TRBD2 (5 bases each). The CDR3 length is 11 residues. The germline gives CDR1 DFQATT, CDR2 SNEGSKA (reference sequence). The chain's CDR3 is CSGGTPDTRYF. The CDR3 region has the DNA TGCAGTGGGGGGACCCCAGATACGCGGTATTTT.

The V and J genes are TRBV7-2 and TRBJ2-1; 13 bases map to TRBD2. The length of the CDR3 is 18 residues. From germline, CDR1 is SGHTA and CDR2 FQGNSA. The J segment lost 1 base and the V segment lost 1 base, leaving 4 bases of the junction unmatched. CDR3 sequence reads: CASSLGLAGGGSYNEQFF. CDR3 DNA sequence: TGTGCCAGCAGCTTAGGACTAGCGGGGGGCGGGTCCTACAATGAGCAGTTCTTC.

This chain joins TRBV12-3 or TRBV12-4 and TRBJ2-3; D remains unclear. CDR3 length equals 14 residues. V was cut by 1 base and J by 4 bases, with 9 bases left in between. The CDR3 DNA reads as TGTGCCAGCAGTTTAGATCGAGGAGCAGATACGCAGTATTTT. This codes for CASSLDRGADTQYF.

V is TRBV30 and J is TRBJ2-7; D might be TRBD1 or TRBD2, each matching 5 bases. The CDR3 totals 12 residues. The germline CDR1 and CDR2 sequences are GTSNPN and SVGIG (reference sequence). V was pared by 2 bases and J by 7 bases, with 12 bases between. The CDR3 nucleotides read TGTGCCTGGAGTCGGCAGGGCGGGGAGCAGTACTTC. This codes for CAWSRQGGEQYF.

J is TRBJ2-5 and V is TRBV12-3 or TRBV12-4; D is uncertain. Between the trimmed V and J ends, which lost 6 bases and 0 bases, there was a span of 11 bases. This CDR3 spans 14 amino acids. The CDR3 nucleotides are TGTGCCAGCAGCTCGGACCGGTACCAAGAGACCCAGTACTTC. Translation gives CASSSDRYQETQYF.

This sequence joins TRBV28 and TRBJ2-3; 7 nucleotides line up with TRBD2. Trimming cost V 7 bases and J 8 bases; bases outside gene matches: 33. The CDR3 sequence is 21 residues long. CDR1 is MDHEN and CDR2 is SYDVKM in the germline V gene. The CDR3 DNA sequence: TGTGCCAGCAACTTGGCCCGGACCGGCTTAAGGACGCGGGAGCACCGGGGTACGCAGTATTTT. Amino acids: CASNLARTGLRTREHRGTQYF.